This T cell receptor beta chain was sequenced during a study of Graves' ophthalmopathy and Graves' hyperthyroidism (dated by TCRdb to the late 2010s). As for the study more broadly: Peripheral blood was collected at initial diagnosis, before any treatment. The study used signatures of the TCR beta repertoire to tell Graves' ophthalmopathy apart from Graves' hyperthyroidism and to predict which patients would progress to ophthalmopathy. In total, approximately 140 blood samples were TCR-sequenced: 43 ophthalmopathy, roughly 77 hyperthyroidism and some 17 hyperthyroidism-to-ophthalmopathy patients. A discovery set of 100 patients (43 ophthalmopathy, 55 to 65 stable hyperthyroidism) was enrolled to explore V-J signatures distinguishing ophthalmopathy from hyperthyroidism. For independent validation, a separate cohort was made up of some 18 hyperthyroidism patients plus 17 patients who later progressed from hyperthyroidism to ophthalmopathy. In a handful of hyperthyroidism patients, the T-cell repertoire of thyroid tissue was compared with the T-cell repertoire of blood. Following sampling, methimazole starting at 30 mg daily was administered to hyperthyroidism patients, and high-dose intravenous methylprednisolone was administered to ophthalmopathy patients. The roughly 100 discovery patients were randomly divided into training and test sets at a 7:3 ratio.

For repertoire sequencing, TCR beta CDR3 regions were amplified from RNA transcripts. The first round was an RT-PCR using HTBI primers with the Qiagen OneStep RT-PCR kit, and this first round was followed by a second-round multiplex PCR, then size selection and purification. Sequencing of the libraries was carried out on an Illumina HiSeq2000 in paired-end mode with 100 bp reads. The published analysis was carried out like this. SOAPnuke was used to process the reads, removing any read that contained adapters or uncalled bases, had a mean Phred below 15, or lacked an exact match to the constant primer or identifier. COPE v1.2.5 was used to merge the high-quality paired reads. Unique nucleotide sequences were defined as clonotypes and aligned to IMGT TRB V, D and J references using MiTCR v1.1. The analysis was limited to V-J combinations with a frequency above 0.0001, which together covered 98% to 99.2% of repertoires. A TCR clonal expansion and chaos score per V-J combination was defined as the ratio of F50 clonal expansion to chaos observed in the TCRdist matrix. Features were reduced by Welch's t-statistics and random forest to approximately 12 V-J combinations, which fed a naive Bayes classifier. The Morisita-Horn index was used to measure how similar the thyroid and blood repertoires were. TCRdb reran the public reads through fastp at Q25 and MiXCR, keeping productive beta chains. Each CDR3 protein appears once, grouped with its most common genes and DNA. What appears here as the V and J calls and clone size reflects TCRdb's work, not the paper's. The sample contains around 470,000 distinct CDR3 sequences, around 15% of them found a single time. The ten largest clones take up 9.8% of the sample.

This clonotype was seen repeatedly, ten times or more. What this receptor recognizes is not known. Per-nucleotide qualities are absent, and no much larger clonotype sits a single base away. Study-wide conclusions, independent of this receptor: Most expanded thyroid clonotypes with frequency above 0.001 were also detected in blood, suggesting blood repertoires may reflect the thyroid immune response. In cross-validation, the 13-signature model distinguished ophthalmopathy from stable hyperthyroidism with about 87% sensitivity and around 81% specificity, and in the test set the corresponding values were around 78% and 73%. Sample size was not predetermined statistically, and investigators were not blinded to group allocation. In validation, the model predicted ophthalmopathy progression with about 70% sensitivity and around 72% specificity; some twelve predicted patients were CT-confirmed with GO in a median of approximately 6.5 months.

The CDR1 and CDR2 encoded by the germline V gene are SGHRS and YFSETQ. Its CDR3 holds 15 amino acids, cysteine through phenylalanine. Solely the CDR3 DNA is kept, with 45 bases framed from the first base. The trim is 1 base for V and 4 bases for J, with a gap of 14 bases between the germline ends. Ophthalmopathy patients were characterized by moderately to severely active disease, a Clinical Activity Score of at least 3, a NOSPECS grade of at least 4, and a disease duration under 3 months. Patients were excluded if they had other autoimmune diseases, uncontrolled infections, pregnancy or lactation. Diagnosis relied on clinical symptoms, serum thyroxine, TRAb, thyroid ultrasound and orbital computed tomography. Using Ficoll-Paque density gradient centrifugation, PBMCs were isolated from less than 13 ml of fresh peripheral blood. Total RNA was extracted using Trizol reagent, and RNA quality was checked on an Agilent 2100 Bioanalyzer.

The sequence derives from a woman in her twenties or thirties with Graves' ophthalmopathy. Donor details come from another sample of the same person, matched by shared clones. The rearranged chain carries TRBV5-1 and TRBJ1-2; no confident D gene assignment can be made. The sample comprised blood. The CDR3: CASSLNRDRTYGYTF. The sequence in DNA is TGCGCCAGCAGCTTGAATAGGGATAGAACCTATGGCTACACCTTC.